The sequence of this T cell receptor (beta chain) was determined in a study of control samples from healthy donors and cancer patients (dated by TCRdb to the early 2020s). The library relied on the immunoSEQ multiplex PCR assay. TCRdb took this table from immuneACCESS and kept in-frame rearrangements with V and J called. Such tables lack part of the clones; where checked against another copy, unresolved V genes explain under half of the gap, and the rest is unexplained. In all, the sample holds around 94,000 clones, and less than 95% of those were seen once. The top ten constitute 3.5% to 4.5% of the sample. With regard to this clone: No cognate antigen has been identified for it. It has no much larger one-base neighbor in the sample; base qualities were not kept.

From the germline V gene, CDR1 is KGHSH and CDR2 is LQKENI. From cysteine to phenylalanine, the CDR3 is 15 amino acids long. Left in the record is the CDR3 DNA by itself, 45 bases read in frame from the first base. After removal of 5 bases from V and 1 base from J, the junction retains 5 bases not matched to a gene. The V and J genes are TRBV18 and TRBJ1-2, with 9 bases aligning to TRBD1. This TCR was recovered from a woman aged 18-35 years in good health. Material for sequencing was blood. The CDR3 reads CASSAGTGYNYGYTF. The DNA is as follows: TGTGCCAGCTCAGCCGGGACAGGGTATAACTATGGCTACACCTTC.